The clone carrying this TCR beta chain has only a few counts. Patients were all untreated before their thyroid surgery. The data were taken from a study of metastatic and nonmetastatic thyroid tumors. TCRdb re-processed the PCR reads through MiXCR. Of fewer than 35,000 clones in the sample, around 30% were seen once. The germline V and J ends were trimmed by 8 bases and 1 base, with 6 bases remaining between them. The CDR3 is made up of 13 amino acids. In germline, CDR1 is SNHLY, CDR2 FYNNEI. The V call is TRBV2, the J call TRBJ2-6; D gene uncertain. This TCR was sampled from a female donor with papillary thyroid cancer or a benign thyroid nodule (not recorded which). Some clones in this sample may be carry-over from other donors' samples. The sample taken for sequencing was blood. The CDR3 loop is CASLWSGANVLTF. For the CDR3, the DNA is TGTGCCAGCCTTTGGTCTGGGGCCAACGTCCTGACTTTC.